This T cell receptor (beta chain) emerged from a study of graft-versus-host responses after intestinal transplantation. Generated by immunoSEQ multiplex PCR, the TCRdb table keeps only in-frame clones and is missing some. Of about 38,000 clones in the sample, 80% to 85% were seen once. Per the germline V gene, CDR1 is LNHDA and CDR2 is SQIVND (reference sequence). This CDR3 comprises 14 residues. V was cut by 5 bases and J by 4 bases, with 14 bases left in between. Here the sequenced sample was PBMCs, taken about 1,000 days after transplant. The chain carries TRBV19 and TRBJ1-1, with TRBD1 as a possible D gene (5 bases). This TCR derives from a human patient who received an intestinal transplant, so some T cells may come from the graft donor. The CDR3 bases are TGTGCCAGTAGTGGGGGAACTGGATTCACTGAAGCTTTCTTT. Translation gives CASSGGTGFTEAFF.